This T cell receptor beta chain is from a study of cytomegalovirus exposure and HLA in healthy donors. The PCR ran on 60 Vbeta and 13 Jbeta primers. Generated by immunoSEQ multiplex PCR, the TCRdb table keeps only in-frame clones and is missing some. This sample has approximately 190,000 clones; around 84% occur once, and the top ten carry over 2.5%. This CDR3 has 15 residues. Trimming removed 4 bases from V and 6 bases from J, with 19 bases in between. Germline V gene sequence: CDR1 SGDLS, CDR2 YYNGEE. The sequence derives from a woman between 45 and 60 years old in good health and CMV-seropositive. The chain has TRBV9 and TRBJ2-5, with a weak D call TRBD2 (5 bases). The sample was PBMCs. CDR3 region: CASSPSSEVRKTQYF. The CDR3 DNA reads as TGTGCCAGCAGCCCATCCTCGGAGGTTCGGAAGACCCAGTACTTC.